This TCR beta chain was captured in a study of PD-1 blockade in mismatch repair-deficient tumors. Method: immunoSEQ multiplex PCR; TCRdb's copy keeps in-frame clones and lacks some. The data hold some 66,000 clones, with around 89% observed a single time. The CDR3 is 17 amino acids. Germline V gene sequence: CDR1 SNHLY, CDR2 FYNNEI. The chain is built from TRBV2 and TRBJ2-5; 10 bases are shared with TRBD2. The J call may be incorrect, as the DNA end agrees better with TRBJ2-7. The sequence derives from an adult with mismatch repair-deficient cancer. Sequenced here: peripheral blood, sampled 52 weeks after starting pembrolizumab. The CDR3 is CASSEDTLAGVSYEQYF. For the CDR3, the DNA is TGTGCCAGCAGTGAAGATACTCTAGCGGGAGTATCCTACGAGCAGTACTTC.